This T cell receptor beta chain is drawn from a study of response to subunit inactivated influenza vaccine. TCRdb ran MiXCR on the RT-PCR reads and lists one entry per CDR3 protein. The sample has around 570,000 distinct CDR3 sequences; 7.6% are singletons. With V trimmed by 6 bases and J by 6 bases, 16 bases remained unmatched. This CDR3 has 16 residues. This clonotype has a handful of counts. This material consisted of PBMCs from blood, taken less than 25 months after vaccination. V is TRBV12-3 or TRBV12-4 and J is TRBJ2-7, with 8 bases lining up with TRBD1. The clonotype comes from a man in his fifties or sixties who received an inactivated influenza vaccine. CDR3 nucleotide sequence: TGTGCCAGCAGGCCCTCCTGGACAGGGAATTCTGGCGAGCAGTACTTC. Amino acids: CASRPSWTGNSGEQYF.